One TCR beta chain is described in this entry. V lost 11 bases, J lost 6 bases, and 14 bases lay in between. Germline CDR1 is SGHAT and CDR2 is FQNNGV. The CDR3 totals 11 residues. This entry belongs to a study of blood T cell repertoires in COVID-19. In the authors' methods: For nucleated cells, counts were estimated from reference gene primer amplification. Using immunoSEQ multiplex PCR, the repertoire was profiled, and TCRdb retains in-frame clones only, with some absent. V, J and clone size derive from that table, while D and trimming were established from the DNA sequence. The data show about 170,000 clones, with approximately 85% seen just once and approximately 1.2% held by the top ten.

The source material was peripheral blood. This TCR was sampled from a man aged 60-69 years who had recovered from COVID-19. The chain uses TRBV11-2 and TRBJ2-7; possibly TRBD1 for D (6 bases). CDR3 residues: CASSRGGEQYF. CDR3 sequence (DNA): TGTGCCTCGTCCAGGGGCGGCGAGCAGTACTTC.